A selection of T cell receptor beta chains follows, all from one sample in a study of CD8 T cells in ankylosing spondylitis. One entry per CDR3 protein results from TCRdb running MiXCR on the 5' RACE reads. In the table there are about 69,000 distinct CDR3 sequences, approximately 5.3% of which are singletons. The sample taken for sequencing was blood, either unsorted or a sorted T cell fraction (not recorded which). The receptors derive from a male donor with ankylosing spondylitis or in good health (not recorded which). CDR3s include the opening cysteine and the closing phenylalanine or tryptophan. A D gene is named only where the DNA matches it firmly. Part of the rows lack a size; the others show once, few, many or a class for expanded clones.

V gene: TRBV4-3; J gene: TRBJ1-2; clone size: many; D gene: -; CDR3 protein: CASSQEWADYGYTF; CDR3 DNA: TGCGCCAGCAGCCAAGAGTGGGCAGACTATGGCTACACCTTC
V gene: TRBV7-3; J gene: TRBJ2-7; clone size: many; D gene: -; CDR3 protein: CASSLTGQGLYEQYF; CDR3 DNA: TGTGCCAGCAGCTTAACCGGGCAGGGTCTCTACGAGCAGTACTTC
V gene: TRBV27; J gene: TRBJ2-1; clone size: many; D gene: TRBD2; CDR3 protein: CASSLMRGVSIYNEQFF; CDR3 DNA: TGTGCCAGCAGTTTAATGCGGGGGGTCTCCATTTACAATGAGCAGTTCTTC
V gene: TRBV30; J gene: TRBJ2-7; clone size: many; D gene: TRBD1; CDR3 protein: CAWTTGTGPSYEQYF; CDR3 DNA: TGTGCCTGGACGACCGGGACAGGACCATCCTACGAGCAGTACTTC
V gene: TRBV5-1; J gene: TRBJ2-5; clone size: many; D gene: -; CDR3 protein: CASSTEEGKTQYF; CDR3 DNA: TGCGCCAGCAGCACGGAGGAGGGAAAGACCCAGTACTTC
V gene: TRBV11-2; J gene: TRBJ2-2; clone size: many; D gene: -; CDR3 protein: CASSSPRRSRTGELFF; CDR3 DNA: TGTGCCAGCAGCTCGCCAAGGAGGTCGCGGACCGGGGAGCTGTTTTTT
V gene: TRBV5-5; J gene: TRBJ2-4; clone size: many; D gene: TRBD1; CDR3 protein: CASSPSTGADIQYF; CDR3 DNA: TGTGCCAGCAGCCCGTCGACAGGGGCGGACATTCAGTACTTC
V gene: TRBV20-1; J gene: TRBJ2-7; clone size: many; D gene: -; CDR3 protein: CSARDHTALAEQYF; CDR3 DNA: TGCAGTGCTAGAGATCATACAGCCCTCGCGGAGCAGTACTTC
V gene: TRBV5-4; J gene: TRBJ2-1; clone size: many; D gene: -; CDR3 protein: CASSLPGGALTNEQFF; CDR3 DNA: TGTGCCAGCAGCTTGCCAGGCGGGGCCTTGACCAATGAGCAGTTCTTC
V gene: TRBV3-1; J gene: TRBJ2-2; clone size: many; D gene: -; CDR3 protein: CASSQLEGAGELFF; CDR3 DNA: TGTGCCAGCAGCCAATTGGAGGGGGCCGGGGAGCTGTTTTTT
V gene: TRBV29-1; J gene: TRBJ2-2; clone size: once; D gene: -; CDR3 protein: CSAAGGVNTGELFF; CDR3 DNA: TGCAGCGCCGCAGGGGGGGTGAACACCGGGGAGCTGTTTTTT
V gene: TRBV7-8; J gene: TRBJ2-3; clone size: -; D gene: -; CDR3 protein: CASSLRSGQSTDTQYF; CDR3 DNA: TGTGCCAGCAGCTTACGTTCAGGACAGAGCACAGATACGCAGTATTTT
V gene: TRBV20-1; J gene: TRBJ1-1; clone size: many; D gene: TRBD1; CDR3 protein: CSAKDRVGYTEAFF; CDR3 DNA: TGCAGTGCGAAGGACAGGGTGGGGTACACTGAAGCTTTCTTT
V gene: TRBV14; J gene: TRBJ2-1; clone size: many; D gene: -; CDR3 protein: CASSRPAGVNNEQFF; CDR3 DNA: TGTGCCAGCAGCCGTCCGGCAGGAGTGAACAATGAGCAGTTCTTC
V gene: TRBV6-1; J gene: TRBJ1-1; clone size: many; D gene: -; CDR3 protein: CASRTGPLGTEAFF; CDR3 DNA: TGTGCCAGCAGGACCGGGCCACTGGGCACTGAAGCTTTCTTT
V gene: TRBV3-1; J gene: TRBJ1-1; clone size: many; D gene: -; CDR3 protein: CASSQAAEAFF; CDR3 DNA: TGTGCCAGCAGCCAAGCTGCTGAAGCTTTCTTT
V gene: TRBV5-1; J gene: TRBJ2-6; clone size: many; D gene: -; CDR3 protein: CASSLGTPQARANVLTF; CDR3 DNA: TGCGCCAGCAGCTTGGGGACCCCTCAAGCCCGGGCCAACGTCCTGACTTTC
V gene: TRBV7-2; J gene: TRBJ2-1; clone size: many; D gene: -; CDR3 protein: CASSRGKLTYNEQFF; CDR3 DNA: TGTGCCAGCAGCCGAGGGAAGTTAACCTACAATGAGCAGTTCTTC
V gene: TRBV20-1; J gene: TRBJ1-1; clone size: many; D gene: -; CDR3 protein: CSARDATGSRGAFF; CDR3 DNA: TGCAGTGCTAGAGATGCAACGGGGAGCCGGGGAGCTTTCTTT
V gene: TRBV10-1; J gene: TRBJ2-7; clone size: many; D gene: -; CDR3 protein: CASSEVESRRPYEQYF; CDR3 DNA: TGCGCCAGCAGTGAGGTCGAGTCACGTAGACCCTACGAGCAGTACTTC
V gene: TRBV7-9; J gene: TRBJ2-1; clone size: -; D gene: -; CDR3 protein: CASSLDVQFF; CDR3 DNA: TGTGCCAGCAGCTTAGACGTGCAGTTCTTC
V gene: TRBV4-3; J gene: TRBJ1-1; clone size: many; D gene: -; CDR3 protein: CASSQLAGNGEAFF; CDR3 DNA: TGCGCCAGCAGCCAATTAGCTGGTAACGGAGAAGCTTTCTTT
V gene: TRBV4-3; J gene: TRBJ1-1; clone size: many; D gene: -; CDR3 protein: CASSQGLGGLTEAFF; CDR3 DNA: TGCGCCAGCAGCCAAGGATTAGGGGGTTTAACTGAAGCTTTCTTT
V gene: TRBV6-1; J gene: TRBJ1-4; clone size: many; D gene: -; CDR3 protein: CASRGTTNEKLFF; CDR3 DNA: TGTGCCAGCAGGGGAACAACTAATGAAAAACTGTTTTTT
V gene: TRBV7-2; J gene: TRBJ2-3; clone size: -; D gene: -; CDR3 protein: CASSRRTPTDTQYF; CDR3 DNA: TGTGCCAGCAGCCGTAGGACACCCACAGATACGCAGTATTTT
V gene: TRBV5-1; J gene: TRBJ2-2; clone size: many; D gene: -; CDR3 protein: CASSLEKQGITGELFF; CDR3 DNA: TGCGCCAGCAGCTTGGAAAAGCAGGGGATCACCGGGGAGCTGTTTTTT
V gene: TRBV14; J gene: TRBJ2-1; clone size: -; D gene: -; CDR3 protein: CASSPTNLGYPTNEQFF; CDR3 DNA: TGTGCCAGCAGCCCAACTAACTTAGGGTACCCAACCAATGAGCAGTTCTTC
V gene: TRBV4-3; J gene: TRBJ2-3; clone size: many; D gene: -; CDR3 protein: CASSQDWRGGTDTQYF; CDR3 DNA: TGCGCCAGCAGCCAAGACTGGCGGGGAGGCACAGATACGCAGTATTTT
V gene: TRBV18; J gene: TRBJ2-2; clone size: many; D gene: -; CDR3 protein: CASSPRQTNTGELFF; CDR3 DNA: TGTGCCAGCTCACCAAGGCAGACGAACACCGGGGAGCTGTTTTTT
V gene: TRBV4-1; J gene: TRBJ2-1; clone size: many; D gene: TRBD2; CDR3 protein: CASSPDLPGLEAYEQFF; CDR3 DNA: TGCGCCAGCAGCCCCGACCTCCCGGGACTAGAAGCGTATGAGCAGTTCTTC
V gene: TRBV20-1; J gene: TRBJ2-2; clone size: many; D gene: -; CDR3 protein: CSPQENGGELFF; CDR3 DNA: TGCAGTCCTCAGGAGAACGGCGGGGAGCTGTTTTTT
V gene: TRBV10-3; J gene: TRBJ2-7; clone size: many; D gene: TRBD1; CDR3 protein: CAISERPPEKLGGWYEQYF; CDR3 DNA: TGTGCCATCAGTGAGCGACCCCCCGAGAAATTAGGGGGCTGGTACGAGCAGTACTTC
V gene: TRBV12-3/TRBV12-4; J gene: TRBJ1-6; clone size: many; D gene: TRBD1; CDR3 protein: CASSRLTTGGTTNSPLHF; CDR3 DNA: TGTGCCAGCAGTCGCCTTACGACAGGGGGAACGACTAATTCGCCCCTCCACTTT
V gene: TRBV12-3/TRBV12-4; J gene: TRBJ2-7; clone size: many; D gene: -; CDR3 protein: CASRPGQVPYEQYF; CDR3 DNA: TGTGCCAGCAGGCCCGGGCAGGTACCCTACGAGCAGTACTTC
V gene: TRBV2; J gene: TRBJ2-7; clone size: many; D gene: -; CDR3 protein: CASSEDLGYEQYF; CDR3 DNA: TGTGCCAGCAGTGAGGATTTGGGATACGAGCAGTACTTC
V gene: TRBV25-1; J gene: TRBJ2-5; clone size: many; D gene: TRBD2; CDR3 protein: CASSERASGGFQETQYF; CDR3 DNA: TGTGCCAGCAGTGAACGCGCTAGCGGGGGATTCCAAGAGACCCAGTACTTC
V gene: TRBV5-1; J gene: TRBJ1-3; clone size: many; D gene: -; CDR3 protein: CASSLSPTVSGNTIYF; CDR3 DNA: TGCGCCAGCAGCTTGTCTCCCACAGTCTCTGGAAACACCATATATTTT
V gene: TRBV9; J gene: TRBJ1-3; clone size: many; D gene: -; CDR3 protein: CASSVGEDSGNTIYF; CDR3 DNA: TGTGCCAGCAGCGTAGGAGAGGATTCTGGAAACACCATATATTTT
V gene: TRBV2; J gene: TRBJ2-3; clone size: many; D gene: TRBD1; CDR3 protein: CASSSGTGRDTQYF; CDR3 DNA: TGTGCCAGCTCCTCCGGGACAGGGAGAGATACGCAGTATTTT
V gene: TRBV7-2; J gene: TRBJ2-4; clone size: many; D gene: TRBD1; CDR3 protein: CASSFLRGNIQYF; CDR3 DNA: TGTGCCAGCAGTTTCCTCAGGGGGAACATTCAGTACTTC
V gene: TRBV12-2; J gene: TRBJ1-5; clone size: many; D gene: -; CDR3 protein: CASRLAPGVRSNQPQHF; CDR3 DNA: TGTGCAAGTCGCTTAGCCCCAGGGGTAAGAAGCAATCAGCCCCAGCATTTT
V gene: TRBV5-1; J gene: TRBJ1-2; clone size: many; D gene: -; CDR3 protein: CASSLDGTYGYTF; CDR3 DNA: TGCGCCAGCAGCCTTGACGGGACATATGGCTACACCTTC
V gene: TRBV20-1; J gene: TRBJ2-5; clone size: many; D gene: TRBD2; CDR3 protein: CSANPLLAGGQETQYF; CDR3 DNA: TGCAGTGCTAACCCGCTTCTAGCGGGGGGACAAGAGACCCAGTACTTC